One sample yielded the 15 T cell receptor beta chains listed below, sequenced in a study of cytomegalovirus exposure and HLA in healthy donors. It was with 60 Vbeta and 13 Jbeta primers that the PCR ran. Assay: immunoSEQ multiplex PCR; the TCRdb copy retains only in-frame clones and omits some. The sample gives about 140,000 clones, about 80% of which show up once; 1.4% is in the top ten. Material for sequencing was PBMCs. Receptor source: a man aged 30 to 45 in good health and CMV-seropositive.

This clone appeared once. The CDR3, as DNA: TGTGCCAGCAGCTTAGTCCCTAGGACTAGCGGGGGGGAGACCCAGTACTTC. The encoded protein is CASSLVPRTSGGETQYF. The chain links TRBV7-6 to TRBJ2-5; TRBD2 aligns across 14 bases. The germline V gene encodes CDR1 SGHVS and CDR2 FNYEAQ. The trim removed 1 base at V and 5 bases at J, leaving 6 bases unmatched. The CDR3 consists of 17 residues.

This chain joins TRBV6-1 and TRBJ2-7; TRBD2 aligns across 9 bases. With 1 base clipped from V and 2 bases from J, the junction kept 6 bases outside the gene matches. CDR1 is MNHNS, CDR2 SASEGT, per germline. The CDR3 loop spans 16 amino acids. This CDR3 reads CASSEEGASGTYEQYF. The CDR3 nucleotides read TGTGCCAGCAGTGAAGAGGGGGCTAGCGGGACCTACGAGCAGTACTTC.

The chain carries TRBV5-1 and TRBJ2-3, with 10 bases aligning to TRBD2. Trimming took 3 bases from V and 4 from J; bases not matched to a gene: 5. The CDR3 runs 15 residues. Germline CDR1 is SGHRS and CDR2 is YFSETQ. The DNA for the CDR3 is TGCGCCAGCAGCTCAGGGACTAGCGTGGCAGATACGCAGTATTTT. Amino acids: CASSSGTSVADTQYF.

This chain connects TRBV7-9 to TRBJ1-4; D is perhaps TRBD1 (5 bases). The CDR3 covers 15 residues. V shed 2 bases and J shed 8 bases, with 15 bases lying between them. Germline assignment: CDR1 SEHNR and CDR2 FQNEAQ (reference sequence). The CDR3: CASSLREGGHEKLFF. The CDR3 bases are TGTGCCAGCAGCTTAAGGGAGGGAGGACACGAAAAACTGTTTTTT. The whole variable domain, filled in from reference TRBV7-9 and TRBJ1-4, reads DTGVSQNPRHKITKRGQNVTFRCDPISEHNRLYWYRQTLGQGPEFLTYFQNEAQLEKSRLLSDRFSAERPKGSFSTLEIQRTEQGDSAMYLCASSLREGGHEKLFFGSGTQLSVL.

The chain is built from TRBV6-5 and TRBJ1-4, with 9 bases that match TRBD1. Losses at the gene ends were 5 bases for V and 7 bases for J; bases not matched to a gene: 8. Germline CDR1 and CDR2: MNHEY and SVGAGI. The CDR3 has 15 residues. Here the CDR3 DNA reads TGTGCCAGCAGTAGGAACAGGGGGCGGATTGAAAAACTGTTTTTT. It encodes CASSRNRGRIEKLFF.

The chain recombines TRBV2 with TRBJ2-7, with TRBD1 identical over 8 bases. J was trimmed by 4 bases and V by 5 bases; bases with no gene match: 10. The CDR3 contains 15 residues. Germline assignment: CDR1 SNHLY and CDR2 FYNNEI. CDR3 DNA: TGTGCCAGCAGTAACGACAGGGGTAAGGGGTACGAGCAGTACTTC. This sequence encodes CASSNDRGKGYEQYF.

The sample holds one count of this clone. The gene calls are TRBV7-2 and TRBJ2-7, with unresolved D. This CDR3 comprises 15 residues. V lost 2 bases and J 0 bases, leaving 11 bases between the germline ends. Germline CDR1 SGHTA, CDR2 FQGNSA. This CDR3 is CASSLSPTNSYEQYF. The CDR3 nucleotides read TGTGCCAGCAGCTTAAGCCCCACGAACTCCTACGAGCAGTACTTC.

The gene calls are TRBV21-1 and TRBJ2-1; whether TRBD2, the table's D call, matches the DNA was not checked. TRBV21-1 is a listed pseudogene. This CDR3 has 16 amino acids. The DNA of the CDR3 is TGTGCCAGCCCTTCCAGGGGGCTAGCGGGAGGGTATGAGCAGTTCTTC. Encoded protein: CASPSRGLAGGYEQFF.

This sequence joins TRBV6-5 and TRBJ2-7; weak D call: TRBD1 (6 bases). V lost 2 bases, J lost 2 bases, and 13 bases lay in between. This CDR3 has 15 residues. Germline-derived CDR1 and CDR2 are MNHEY and SVGAGI. The DNA of the CDR3 is TGTGCCAGCAGTTACGCCCGACAGGATGCCTACGAGCAGTACTTC. Amino acid sequence: CASSYARQDAYEQYF.

The gene calls are TRBV5-4 and TRBJ1-2, with no clear D. Germline V gives CDR1 SGHNT, CDR2 YYREEE (reference sequence). The CDR3 covers 13 residues. Trimming removed 0 bases at V and 4 bases at J, with 7 bases between. The CDR3 sequence: CASSLEQFYGYTF. Written as DNA, the CDR3 is TGTGCCAGCAGCTTGGAACAGTTCTATGGCTACACCTTC.

The chain employs TRBV28 and TRBJ1-3; the D is unclear. Germline V lookup: CDR1 MDHEN, CDR2 SYDVKM. The CDR3 has 14 amino acids. V dropped 3 bases and J dropped 1 base, with 7 bases sitting between them. The CDR3 region is CASSFTHSGNTIYF. CDR3 in DNA: TGTGCCAGCAGTTTTACACATTCTGGAAACACCATATATTTT.

The chain links TRBV28 to TRBJ1-5; D might be TRBD1 (6 bases). V gave up 6 bases and J gave up 6 bases, with 9 bases separating them. Germline V lookup: CDR1 MDHEN, CDR2 SYDVKM. The CDR3 loop spans 12 amino acids. Written as DNA, the CDR3 is TGTGCCAGCAGAGGACAGATTCAGCCCCAGCATTTT. Amino acid sequence: CASRGQIQPQHF. Combining the CDR3 with reference TRBV28 and TRBJ1-5 gives the whole variable domain DVKVTQSSRYLVKRTGEKVFLECVQDMDHENMFWYRQDPGLGLRLIYFSYDVKMKEKGDIPEGYSVSREKKERFSLILESASTNQTSMYLCASRGQIQPQHFGDGTRLSIL.

The chain carries TRBV6-1 and TRBJ2-3; perhaps TRBD2 as D (5 bases). In germline, CDR1 is MNHNS, CDR2 SASEGT. This CDR3 spans 16 amino acids. Between the trimmed V and J ends, which lost 1 base and 4 bases, there was a span of 15 bases. The CDR3 nucleotides are TGTGCCAGCAGTGAAGAGACCCGGGGTGGTTCAGATACGCAGTATTTT. It yields the protein CASSEETRGGSDTQYF.

The DNA of the CDR3 is TGTGCCAGCAGCTTTCCGGGACAGGGGACCTACGAGCAGTACTTC. This gives the protein CASSFPGQGTYEQYF. The chain employs TRBV7-9 and TRBJ2-7; 10 bases agree with TRBD1. CDR1 SEHNR and CDR2 FQNEAQ come from the germline V gene (reference sequence). CDR3 length: 15 residues. J lost 2 bases, V lost 3 bases, and 4 bases had no gene match.

V gene TRBV11-1 combines with J gene TRBJ2-5; 13 nucleotides match TRBD2. The CDR3 totals 16 residues. Trimming took 1 base from V and 4 from J; bases not matched to a gene: 3. Germline V CDR1 and CDR2: SGHAT, FQDESV (reference sequence). CDR3 nucleotides: TGTGCCAGCAGCTTAGAATGGACTAGCGGGAGAGAGACCCAGTACTTC. Translating gives CASSLEWTSGRETQYF.